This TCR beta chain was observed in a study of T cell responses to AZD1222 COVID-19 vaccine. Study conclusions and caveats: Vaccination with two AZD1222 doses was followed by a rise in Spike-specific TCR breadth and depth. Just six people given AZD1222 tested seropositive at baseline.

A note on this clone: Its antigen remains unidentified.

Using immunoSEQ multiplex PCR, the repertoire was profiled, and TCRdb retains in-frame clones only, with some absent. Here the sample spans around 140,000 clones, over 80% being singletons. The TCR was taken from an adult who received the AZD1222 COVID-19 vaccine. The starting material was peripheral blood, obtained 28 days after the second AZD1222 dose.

In DNA, the CDR3 is TGTGCCAGCTCTCGGGACAGGGACGACAATGAGCAGTTCTTC. Translated, it gives CASSRDRDDNEQFF. The chain carries TRBV27 and TRBJ2-1, with 9 positions matching TRBD1. CDR1 and CDR2 from the germline V gene are MNHEY and SMNVEV (reference sequence). V lost 8 bases and J lost 5; bases outside the gene matches: 7. The CDR3 loop spans 14 amino acids.